Only one count was recorded for the clone carrying this T cell receptor (beta chain). Unmatched junction bases numbered 10, after V lost 4 bases and J lost 9 bases. Per the germline V gene, CDR1 is MDHEN and CDR2 is SYDVKM. This CDR3 has 14 amino acids. Authors' analysis steps: Amplification with reference gene primers provided the estimates of nucleated cell counts. Repertoires were generated with immunoSEQ multiplex PCR, while TCRdb's copy carries only in-frame clones and drops some. Clonal size and the V and J genes are those of that table, whereas D and trimming came from the DNA. The table includes some 320,000 clones, around 86% detected once. This sample is part of a study of blood T cell repertoires in COVID-19. About the research overall: The analysed material was cDNA or gDNA that came from T cells, B-cell-depleted T cells, or PBMCs.

This receptor was obtained from a man aged 55 to 70 who had recovered from COVID-19. Sequences were obtained from PBMCs or T cells enriched from blood (not recorded which). The rearrangement joins TRBV28 to TRBJ2-7; TRBD1 matches at 9 bases. The CDR3 here is CASSSPGQGGRQYF. For the CDR3, the DNA is TGTGCCAGCAGTTCCCCGGGACAGGGAGGACGGCAGTACTTC.